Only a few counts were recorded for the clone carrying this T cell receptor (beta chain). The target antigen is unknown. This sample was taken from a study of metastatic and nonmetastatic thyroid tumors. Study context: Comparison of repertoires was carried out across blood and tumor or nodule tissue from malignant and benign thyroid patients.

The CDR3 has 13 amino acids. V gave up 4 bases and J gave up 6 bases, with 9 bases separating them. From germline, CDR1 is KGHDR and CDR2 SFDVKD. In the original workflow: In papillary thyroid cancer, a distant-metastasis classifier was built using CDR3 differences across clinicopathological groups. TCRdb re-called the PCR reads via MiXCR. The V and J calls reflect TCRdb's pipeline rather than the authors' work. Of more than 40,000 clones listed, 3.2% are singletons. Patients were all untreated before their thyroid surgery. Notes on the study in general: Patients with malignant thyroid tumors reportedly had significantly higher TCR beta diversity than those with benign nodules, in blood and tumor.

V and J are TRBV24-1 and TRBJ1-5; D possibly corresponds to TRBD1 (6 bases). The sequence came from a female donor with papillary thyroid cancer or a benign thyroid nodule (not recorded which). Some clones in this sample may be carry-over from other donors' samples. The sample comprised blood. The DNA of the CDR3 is TGTGCCACCAGTGAAGGGGGGCCTCAGCCCCAGCATTTT. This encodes CATSEGGPQPQHF.